This T cell receptor beta chain was retrieved from a study of response to subunit inactivated influenza vaccine (dated by TCRdb to between 2018 and 2020). About the investigation overall: To follow how T cells responded to a trivalent subunit inactivated influenza vaccine, the researchers relied on deep quantitative profiling of the T cell receptor repertoire.

This clonotype turned up a few times. Its specific antigen is unknown. Base quality data are lacking; no much larger clone is found one base away. Study-wide findings and limitations: According to the authors, only a limited number of new T cells may be recruited by each seasonal influenza vaccination.

Library construction relied on RT-PCR. Sequencing took place on an Illumina HiSeq 2500. Using fastp at Q25 and MiXCR, TCRdb reprocessed the public reads and kept productive beta chains. Every CDR3 protein is listed once, alongside the most common genes and DNA of its rows. The sample has roughly 700,000 distinct CDR3 sequences on record, approximately 13% of them singletons. The ten largest clones capture roughly 6.4% of the sample. Taken from the germline V gene, the CDR1 and CDR2 loops are ENHRY and SYGVKD. Counted from cysteine to phenylalanine, this CDR3 has 13 amino acids. Just CDR3 DNA is preserved here, 39 bases in frame from base 1. V and J lose 3 bases and 7 bases, and a span of 11 bases separates them.

The rearranged chain carries TRBV10-3 and TRBJ2-3; no D gene can be assigned with confidence. This receptor was obtained from a man between 50 and 59 years old who received an inactivated influenza vaccine. Donor details come from another sample of the same person, matched by shared clones. The sequencing here drew on PBMCs from blood, taken less than 15 days before vaccination. The nucleotides are TGTGCCATCAGTGACGTGTCGGGTAATACGCAGTATTTT. The resulting protein is CAISDVSGNTQYF.